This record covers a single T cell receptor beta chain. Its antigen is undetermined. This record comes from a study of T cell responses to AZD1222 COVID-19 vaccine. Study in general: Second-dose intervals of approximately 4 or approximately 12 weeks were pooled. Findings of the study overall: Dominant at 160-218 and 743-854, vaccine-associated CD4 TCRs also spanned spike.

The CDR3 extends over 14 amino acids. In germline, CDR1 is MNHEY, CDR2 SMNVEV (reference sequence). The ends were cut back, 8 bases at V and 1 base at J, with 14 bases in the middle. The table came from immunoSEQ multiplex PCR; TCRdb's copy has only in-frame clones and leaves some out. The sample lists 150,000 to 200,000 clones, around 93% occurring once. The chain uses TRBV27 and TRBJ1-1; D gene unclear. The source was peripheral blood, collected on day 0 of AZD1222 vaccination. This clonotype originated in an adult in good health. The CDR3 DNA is TGTGCCAGCGGTCGAAGCGGGAGGAACACTGAAGCTTTCTTT. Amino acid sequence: CASGRSGRNTEAFF.